This TCR beta chain was recovered during a study of cytotoxic CD8 clonotypes in ibrutinib-treated CLL. Some clones are missing from TCRdb's copy, which holds only in-frame ones; the method was immunoSEQ multiplex PCR. The sample holds 250,000 to 350,000 clones, roughly three quarters seen once. Genomic DNA in an amount of around 2.2 micrograms was extracted from cryopreserved PBMCs and used for the preparation of TCR beta libraries. For this clone: What it recognizes is unknown.

Study-level points and caveats: In comparison with age-matched healthy donors, baseline clonality was higher and tracked circulating CD8+ T-cell counts. Clonality grew at ibrutinib response; at progression, it decreased back toward baseline. Rare overall, public clonotypes shrank or held steady under therapy.

This CDR3 has 16 residues. The V and J ends lost 2 bases and 6 bases, in that order; junction bases with no gene match: 13. This chain connects TRBV23-1 to TRBJ2-7; 7 nucleotides line up with TRBD2. Being an ORF, TRBV23-1 has a function that is uncertain. This clonotype originated in a human donor with chronic lymphocytic leukemia. Sequenced here: PBMCs, sampled at disease progression, from a patient treated with ibrutinib. The CDR3 is CASSQGTGGSGGEQYF. CDR3 bases: TGCGCCAGCAGTCAAGGGACCGGCGGGAGTGGTGGCGAGCAGTACTTC.